Below, one TCR beta chain is given with its context. The antigen remains unidentified. No patient escaped relapse after autologous stem cell transplantation, and brentuximab vedotin exposure varied. The data originate from a study of PD-1 blockade in classical Hodgkin lymphoma. Findings of the study overall: Complete responders matched newly diagnosed patients in baseline diversity. Lower baseline TCR diversity was reported for newly diagnosed patients than for healthy donors.

CDR1 is SGHRS and CDR2 is YFSETQ in the germline V gene. Trimming left V 0 bases short and J 9 bases short, with 10 bases between. CDR3 length: 13 amino acids. Clones were read by immunoSEQ multiplex PCR, and TCRdb kept only the in-frame ones, dropping some. Among under 2,500 clones listed, about 54% were seen once. This receptor was identified in a human donor with classical Hodgkin lymphoma. The sequencing here drew on peripheral blood mononuclear cells (PBMCs), taken at baseline. This rearrangement joins TRBV5-1 to TRBJ2-1; D is undetermined. The CDR3 here is CASSLDTGAEQFF. The CDR3 nucleotides are TGCGCCAGCAGCTTGGATACTGGCGCTGAGCAGTTCTTC.